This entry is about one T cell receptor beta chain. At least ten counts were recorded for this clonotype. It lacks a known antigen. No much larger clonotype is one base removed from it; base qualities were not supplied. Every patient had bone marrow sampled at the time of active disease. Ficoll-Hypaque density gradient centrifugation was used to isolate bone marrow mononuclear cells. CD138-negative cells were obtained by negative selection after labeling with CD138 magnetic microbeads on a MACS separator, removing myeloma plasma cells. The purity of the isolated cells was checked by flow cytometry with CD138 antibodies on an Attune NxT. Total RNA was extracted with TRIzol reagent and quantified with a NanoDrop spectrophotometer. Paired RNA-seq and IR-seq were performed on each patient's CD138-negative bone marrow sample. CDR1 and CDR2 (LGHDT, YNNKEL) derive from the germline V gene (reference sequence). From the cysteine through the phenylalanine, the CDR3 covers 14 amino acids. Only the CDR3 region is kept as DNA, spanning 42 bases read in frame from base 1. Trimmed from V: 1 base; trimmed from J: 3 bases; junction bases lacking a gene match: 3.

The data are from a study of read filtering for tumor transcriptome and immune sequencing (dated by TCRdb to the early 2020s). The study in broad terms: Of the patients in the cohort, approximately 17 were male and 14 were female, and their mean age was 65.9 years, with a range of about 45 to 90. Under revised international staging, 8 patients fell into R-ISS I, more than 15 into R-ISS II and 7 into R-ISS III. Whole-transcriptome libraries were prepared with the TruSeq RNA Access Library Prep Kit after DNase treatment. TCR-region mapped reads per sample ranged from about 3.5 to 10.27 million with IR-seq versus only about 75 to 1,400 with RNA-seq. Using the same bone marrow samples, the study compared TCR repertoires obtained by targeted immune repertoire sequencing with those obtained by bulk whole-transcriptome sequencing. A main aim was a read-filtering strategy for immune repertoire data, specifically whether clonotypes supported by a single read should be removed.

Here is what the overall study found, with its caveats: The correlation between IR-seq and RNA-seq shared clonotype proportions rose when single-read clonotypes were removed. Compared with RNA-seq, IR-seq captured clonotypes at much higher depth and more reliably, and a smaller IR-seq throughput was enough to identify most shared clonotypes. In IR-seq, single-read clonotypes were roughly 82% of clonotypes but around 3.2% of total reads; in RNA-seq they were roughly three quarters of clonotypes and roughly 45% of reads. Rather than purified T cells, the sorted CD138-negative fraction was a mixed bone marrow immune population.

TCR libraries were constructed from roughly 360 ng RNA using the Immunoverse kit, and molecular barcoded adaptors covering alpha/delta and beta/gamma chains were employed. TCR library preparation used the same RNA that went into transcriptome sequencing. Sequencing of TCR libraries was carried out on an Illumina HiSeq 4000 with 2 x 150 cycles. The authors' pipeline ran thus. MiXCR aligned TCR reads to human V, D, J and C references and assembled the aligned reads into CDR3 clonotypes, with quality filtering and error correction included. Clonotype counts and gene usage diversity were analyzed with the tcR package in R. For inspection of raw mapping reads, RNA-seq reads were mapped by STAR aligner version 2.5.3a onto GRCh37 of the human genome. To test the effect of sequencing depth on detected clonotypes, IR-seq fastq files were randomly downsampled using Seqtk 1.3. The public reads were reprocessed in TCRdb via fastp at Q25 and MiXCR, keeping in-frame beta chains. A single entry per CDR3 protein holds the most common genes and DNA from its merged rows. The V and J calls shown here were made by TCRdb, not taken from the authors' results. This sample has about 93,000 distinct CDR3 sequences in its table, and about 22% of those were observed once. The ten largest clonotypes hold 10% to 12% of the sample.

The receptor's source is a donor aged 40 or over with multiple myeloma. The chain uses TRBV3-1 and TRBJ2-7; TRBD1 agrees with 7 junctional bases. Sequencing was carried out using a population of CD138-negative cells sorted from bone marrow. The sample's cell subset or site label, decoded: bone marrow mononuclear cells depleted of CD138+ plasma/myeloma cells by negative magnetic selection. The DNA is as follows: TGTGCCAGCAGCCAAGCCGGGACAGACTACGAGCAGTACTTC. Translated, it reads CASSQAGTDYEQYF.